These T cell receptor beta chains were read from a single sample in a study of post-analysis software for immune sequencing data. Each CDR3 protein gets one entry after TCRdb re-called the PCR reads with MiXCR. The sample yields a few hundred thousand distinct CDR3 sequences, 39% seen once. The sequenced sample was blood. These receptors were taken from a girl aged 2-10 years with multiple sclerosis. Both conserved end residues are part of each CDR3. The D gene is left open where the match is weak. Rows may omit the clone size; those that give it use once, few, many or a size class.

d_call: TRBD2
j_call: TRBJ2-7
v_call: TRBV7-2
clone_size: .
cdr3_aa: CASSQTGIGGRARSNEQYF
cdr3_nt: TGTGCCAGCAGCCAGACCGGGATTGGCGGGAGGGCCAGGTCGAACGAGCAGTACTTC

d_call: .
j_call: TRBJ2-3
v_call: TRBV7-6
clone_size: many
cdr3_aa: CASSSKGGASTDTQYF
cdr3_nt: TGTGCCAGCAGCTCAAAGGGTGGGGCTAGCACAGATACGCAGTATTTT

d_call: .
j_call: TRBJ2-7
v_call: TRBV20-1
clone_size: .
cdr3_aa: CSTRAPSSHEQYF
cdr3_nt: TGCAGTACTAGAGCACCTAGCAGCCACGAGCAGTACTTC

d_call: TRBD2
j_call: TRBJ2-7
v_call: TRBV5-1
clone_size: few
cdr3_aa: CASSLGFVVTSVEQYF
cdr3_nt: TGCGCCAGCAGCTTGGGGTTTGTTGTGACTAGCGTCGAGCAGTACTTC

d_call: .
j_call: TRBJ2-5
v_call: TRBV9
clone_size: few
cdr3_aa: CASSVGIQETQYF
cdr3_nt: TGTGCCAGCAGCGTAGGTATTCAAGAGACCCAGTACTTC

d_call: TRBD1
j_call: TRBJ1-1
v_call: TRBV6-5
clone_size: once
cdr3_aa: CASSLGDRSTEAFF
cdr3_nt: TGTGCCAGCAGTCTCGGGGACAGAAGCACTGAAGCTTTCTTT

d_call: TRBD2
j_call: TRBJ2-1
v_call: TRBV7-2
clone_size: .
cdr3_aa: CASSLGVVAGVTLVQFF
cdr3_nt: TGTGCCAGCAGCTTAGGGGTCGTGGCGGGAGTTACTCTAGTGCAGTTCTTC

d_call: TRBD2
j_call: TRBJ2-1
v_call: TRBV7-2
clone_size: few
cdr3_aa: CASSSTGGQFF
cdr3_nt: TGTGCCAGCAGCTCTACGGGGGGGCAGTTCTTC

d_call: .
j_call: TRBJ2-7
v_call: TRBV7-9
clone_size: few
cdr3_aa: CASSPRPGYEQYF
cdr3_nt: TGTGCCAGCAGCCCCCGACCGGGGTACGAGCAGTACTTC

d_call: TRBD1
j_call: TRBJ2-5
v_call: TRBV15
clone_size: few
cdr3_aa: CATSNTGTGRETQYF
cdr3_nt: TGTGCCACCAGTAACACCGGGACAGGAAGGGAGACCCAGTACTTC

d_call: .
j_call: TRBJ1-6
v_call: TRBV7-2
clone_size: .
cdr3_aa: CASSLRGSRSPLHF
cdr3_nt: TGTGCCAGCAGCTTACGGGGTTCTCGATCACCCCTCCACTTT

d_call: .
j_call: TRBJ1-5
v_call: TRBV7-6
clone_size: .
cdr3_aa: CASSATSLGQPQHF
cdr3_nt: TGTGCCAGCAGCGCGACCTCATTGGGGCAGCCCCAGCATTTT

d_call: .
j_call: TRBJ1-6
v_call: TRBV12-3/TRBV12-4
clone_size: .
cdr3_aa: CASSSDGEGSPLHF
cdr3_nt: TGTGCCAGCAGTTCCGACGGGGAGGGCTCACCCCTCCACTTT

d_call: .
j_call: TRBJ1-2
v_call: TRBV25-1
clone_size: .
cdr3_aa: CASSDLRNYGYTF
cdr3_nt: TGTGCCAGCAGTGATTTACGGAACTATGGCTACACCTTC

d_call: TRBD1
j_call: TRBJ1-2
v_call: TRBV5-5
clone_size: .
cdr3_aa: CASSRPQGGGGYTF
cdr3_nt: TGTGCCAGCAGCCGGCCACAGGGGGGCGGGGGCTACACCTTC

d_call: .
j_call: TRBJ2-3
v_call: TRBV18
clone_size: once
cdr3_aa: CASSPPGSSTDTQYF
cdr3_nt: TGTGCCAGCTCACCACCCGGGAGTAGCACAGATACGCAGTATTTT

d_call: TRBD2
j_call: TRBJ2-1
v_call: TRBV7-9
clone_size: .
cdr3_aa: CASSLGGGTTSEQFF
cdr3_nt: TGTGCCAGCAGCTTAGGAGGTGGGACTACGAGTGAGCAGTTCTTC

d_call: .
j_call: TRBJ2-6
v_call: TRBV28
clone_size: once
cdr3_aa: CASSFGRAGANVLTF
cdr3_nt: TGTGCCAGCAGTTTCGGTCGGGCTGGGGCCAACGTCCTGACTTTC

d_call: TRBD1
j_call: TRBJ1-5
v_call: TRBV12-3/TRBV12-4
clone_size: .
cdr3_aa: CASTTWDRVDQPQHF
cdr3_nt: TGTGCCAGCACCACTTGGGACAGGGTTGATCAGCCCCAGCATTTT

d_call: .
j_call: TRBJ1-2
v_call: TRBV9
clone_size: .
cdr3_aa: CASSVEGSGYTF
cdr3_nt: TGTGCCAGCAGCGTAGAGGGCTCCGGCTACACCTTC

d_call: TRBD1
j_call: TRBJ2-1
v_call: TRBV5-1
clone_size: .
cdr3_aa: CASSLVQGARNEQFF
cdr3_nt: TGCGCCAGCAGCTTGGTGCAGGGGGCGAGGAATGAGCAGTTCTTC

d_call: TRBD2
j_call: TRBJ2-5
v_call: TRBV4-3
clone_size: .
cdr3_aa: CASSQDRRLNLRGIQYF
cdr3_nt: TGCGCCAGCAGCCAAGATCGGCGACTGAACCTGCGGGGGATCCAGTACTTC

d_call: TRBD2
j_call: TRBJ2-1
v_call: TRBV12-3/TRBV12-4
clone_size: .
cdr3_aa: CASSPTSGRAHEQFF
cdr3_nt: TGTGCCAGCAGCCCCACTAGCGGGAGGGCCCATGAGCAGTTCTTC

d_call: TRBD1
j_call: TRBJ2-7
v_call: TRBV12-3/TRBV12-4
clone_size: many
cdr3_aa: CASSYTGTGSNEQYF
cdr3_nt: TGTGCCAGCAGTTATACCGGGACAGGCTCGAACGAGCAGTACTTC

d_call: .
j_call: TRBJ2-5
v_call: TRBV6-5
clone_size: .
cdr3_aa: CASRQPGDNQETQYF
cdr3_nt: TGTGCCAGCAGACAACCGGGGGACAACCAAGAGACCCAGTACTTC

d_call: TRBD2
j_call: TRBJ2-1
v_call: TRBV20-1
clone_size: .
cdr3_aa: CSAIREGHGNEQFF
cdr3_nt: TGCAGTGCTATACGGGAGGGCCATGGAAATGAGCAGTTCTTC

d_call: .
j_call: TRBJ2-7
v_call: TRBV9
clone_size: few
cdr3_aa: CASSVGAGASYEQYF
cdr3_nt: TGTGCCAGCAGCGTAGGAGCGGGTGCCTCCTACGAGCAGTACTTC

d_call: TRBD1
j_call: TRBJ1-2
v_call: TRBV6-6
clone_size: few
cdr3_aa: CASSIRDRPRTGYGYTF
cdr3_nt: TGTGCCAGCAGTATCCGGGACAGGCCTCGCACCGGGTATGGCTACACCTTC